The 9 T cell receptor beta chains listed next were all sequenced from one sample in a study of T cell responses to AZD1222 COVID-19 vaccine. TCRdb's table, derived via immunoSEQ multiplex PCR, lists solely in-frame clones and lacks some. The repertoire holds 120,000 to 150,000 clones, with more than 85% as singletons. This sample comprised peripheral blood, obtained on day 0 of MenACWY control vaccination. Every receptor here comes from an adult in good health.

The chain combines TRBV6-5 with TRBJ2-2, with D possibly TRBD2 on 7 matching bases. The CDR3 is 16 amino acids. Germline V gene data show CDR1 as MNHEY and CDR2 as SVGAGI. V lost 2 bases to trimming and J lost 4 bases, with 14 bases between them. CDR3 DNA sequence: TGTGCCAGCAGTTACCTCCGGGGGGCAAGCACCGGGGAGCTGTTTTTT. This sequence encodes CASSYLRGASTGELFF.

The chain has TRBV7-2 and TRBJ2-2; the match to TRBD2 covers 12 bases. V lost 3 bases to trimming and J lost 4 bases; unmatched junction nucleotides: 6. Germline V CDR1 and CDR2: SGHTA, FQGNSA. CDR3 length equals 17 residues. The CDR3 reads CASSLTRTSGVTGELFF. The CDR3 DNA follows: TGTGCCAGCAGCTTGACGAGGACTAGCGGGGTCACCGGGGAGCTGTTTTTT.

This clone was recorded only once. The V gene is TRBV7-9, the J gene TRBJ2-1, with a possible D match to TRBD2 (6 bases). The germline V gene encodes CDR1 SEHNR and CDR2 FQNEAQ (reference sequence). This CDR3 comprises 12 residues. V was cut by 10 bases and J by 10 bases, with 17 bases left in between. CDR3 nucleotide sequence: TGTGCCACGGGCGGGGAAAGAGACGAGCAGTTCTTC. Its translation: CATGGERDEQFF.

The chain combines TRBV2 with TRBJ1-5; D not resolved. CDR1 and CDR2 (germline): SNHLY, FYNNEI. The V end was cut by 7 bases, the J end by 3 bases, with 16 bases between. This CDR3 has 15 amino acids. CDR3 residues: CASKVNGRLNQPQHF. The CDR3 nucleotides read TGTGCCAGCAAAGTAAATGGGAGACTCAATCAGCCCCAGCATTTT.

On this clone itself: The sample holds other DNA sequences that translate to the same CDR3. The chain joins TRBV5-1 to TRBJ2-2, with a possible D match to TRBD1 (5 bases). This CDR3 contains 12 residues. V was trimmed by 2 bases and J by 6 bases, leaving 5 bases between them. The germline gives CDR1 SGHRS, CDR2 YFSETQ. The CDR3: CASSLGAGELFF. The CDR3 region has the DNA TGCGCCAGCAGCTTAGGGGCCGGGGAGCTGTTTTTT.

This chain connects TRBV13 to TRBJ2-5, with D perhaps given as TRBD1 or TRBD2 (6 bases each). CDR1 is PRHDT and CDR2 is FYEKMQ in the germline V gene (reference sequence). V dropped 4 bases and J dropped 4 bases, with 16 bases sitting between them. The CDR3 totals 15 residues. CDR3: CASSSGVMGGETQYF. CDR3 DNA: TGTGCCAGCAGCTCAGGGGTGATGGGGGGAGAGACCCAGTACTTC.

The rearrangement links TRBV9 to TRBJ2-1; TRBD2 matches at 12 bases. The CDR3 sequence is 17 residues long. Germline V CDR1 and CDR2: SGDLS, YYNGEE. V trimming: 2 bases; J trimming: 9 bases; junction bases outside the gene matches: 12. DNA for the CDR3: TGTGCCAGCAGCGTGACTAGCGGGAGCCAACCCTTTCGTGAGCAGTTCTTC. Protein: CASSVTSGSQPFREQFF.

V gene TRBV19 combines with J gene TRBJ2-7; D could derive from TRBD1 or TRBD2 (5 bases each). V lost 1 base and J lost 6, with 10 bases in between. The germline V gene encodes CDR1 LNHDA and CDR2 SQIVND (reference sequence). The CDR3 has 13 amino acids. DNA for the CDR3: TGTGCCAGTAGTATAGGAGGGGTGAGCGAGCAGTACTTC. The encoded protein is CASSIGGVSEQYF.

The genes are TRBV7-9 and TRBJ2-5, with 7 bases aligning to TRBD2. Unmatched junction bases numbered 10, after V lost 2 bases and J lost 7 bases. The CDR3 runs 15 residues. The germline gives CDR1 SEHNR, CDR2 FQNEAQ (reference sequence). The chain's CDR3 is CASSLSSSRGRTQYF. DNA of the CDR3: TGTGCCAGCAGCTTAAGTTCGTCGCGGGGGAGGACCCAGTACTTC.